A single sample gave rise to the 26 T cell receptor beta chains below, sequenced in a study of cytotoxic CD8 clonotypes in ibrutinib-treated CLL. This table comes from immunoSEQ multiplex PCR, and its TCRdb copy is limited to in-frame clones, with some not included. The table has approximately 32,000 clones, around 70% seen once. Sample: PBMCs, taken before ibrutinib treatment. The receptors derive from a human donor with chronic lymphocytic leukemia.

The chain carries TRBV19 and TRBJ1-2; 7 bases agree with TRBD1. The junction had 5 bases not matched to a gene; V was cut back by 7 bases and J by 6 bases. The V gene's germline CDR1 is LNHDA and CDR2 SQIVND (reference sequence). CDR3 size: 12 residues. CDR3 loop: CASNDRVDGYTF. The CDR3 region has the DNA TGTGCCAGTAACGACAGGGTGGATGGCTACACCTTC.

This clone counts as medium-sized. The rearrangement uses TRBV7-9 and TRBJ2-7; no firm D call. Trimming took off 5 bases at V and 0 bases at J, with 11 bases between the two ends. This CDR3 spans 14 amino acids. Germline V gene sequence: CDR1 SEHNR, CDR2 FQNEAQ (reference sequence). DNA for the CDR3: TGTGCCAGCAGCATTCAACAAAACTCCTACGAGCAGTACTTC. Translating it yields CASSIQQNSYEQYF.

The V and J genes are TRBV6-1 and TRBJ2-2; 7 nucleotides line up with TRBD2. The V gene end was trimmed by 6 bases and the J gene end by 3 bases; junction bases not matched to a gene: 7. The germline CDR1 and CDR2 sequences are MNHNS and SASEGT. The CDR3 is 15 amino acids. The CDR3 DNA is TGTGCCAGCAGGAGGGGAGGGGCGGACACCGGGGAGCTGTTTTTT. Translated: CASRRGGADTGELFF.

The chain couples TRBV6-1 to TRBJ2-7, with D hard to call. In germline, CDR1 is MNHNS, CDR2 SASEGT. V was trimmed by 1 base and J by 0 bases, leaving 7 bases between them. The length of the CDR3 is 14 residues. The chain's CDR3 is CASSEGTVSYEQYF. The CDR3 bases are TGTGCCAGCAGTGAAGGAACAGTCTCCTACGAGCAGTACTTC.

The DNA for the CDR3 is TGTGCCAGCAGCAGGACCCGGGACTCCTACGAGCAGTACTTC. It translates to CASSRTRDSYEQYF. The chain carries TRBV21-1 and TRBJ2-7; the table assigns TRBD2, which was not confirmed against the DNA. TRBV21-1 corresponds to a pseudogene. The CDR3 has 14 residues.

This clone was picked up a small number of times. This chain connects TRBV2 to TRBJ2-1, with D hard to call. The CDR3 has 12 residues. V lost 7 bases and J lost 8, with 12 bases in between. In germline, CDR1 is SNHLY, CDR2 FYNNEI. This chain's CDR3 is CASNLLVDEQFF. The CDR3 DNA reads as TGTGCCAGCAATTTGTTGGTCGATGAGCAGTTCTTC.

The V call is TRBV7-2, the J call TRBJ2-1; tentatively, D is TRBD1 or TRBD2 (5 bases each). Germline V gene sequence: CDR1 SGHTA, CDR2 FQGNSA. The CDR3 covers 14 residues. The germline V and J ends were trimmed by 5 bases and 12 bases, with 20 bases remaining between them. The CDR3 region has the DNA TGTGCCAGCAGCATCGGGACGTATAGTTCAGTGCAGTTCTTC. Its protein product is CASSIGTYSSVQFF.

The rearrangement joins TRBV6-1 to TRBJ2-1; D perhaps matches TRBD1 (6 bases). Germline CDR1 and CDR2: MNHNS and SASEGT. CDR3 size: 14 residues. Trimming took 7 bases from V and 3 from J, leaving 13 bases between them. The CDR3 loop is CASTSAQGYNEQFF. CDR3 sequence (DNA): TGTGCCAGCACCTCGGCACAGGGCTACAATGAGCAGTTCTTC.

The V gene is TRBV7-9, the J gene TRBJ2-1; 8 bases are shared with TRBD1. The CDR3 sequence is 14 residues long. J gave up 6 bases and V 4 bases, and 5 bases lay outside the gene matches. Germline CDR1 SEHNR, CDR2 FQNEAQ (reference sequence). The CDR3 DNA is TGTGCCAGCAGCTCGGACAGGGCCCCCAATGAGCAGTTCTTC. Its protein is CASSSDRAPNEQFF.

The chain employs TRBV5-1 and TRBJ2-5; a possible D gene is TRBD2 (5 bases). This CDR3 contains 14 residues. Trimming cost V 1 base and J 4 bases, with 11 bases left between them. CDR1 and CDR2 from the germline V gene are SGHRS and YFSETQ. The CDR3, as DNA: TGCGCCAGCAGCTTGATGGCAGGAGGAGAGACCCAGTACTTC. It codes for CASSLMAGGETQYF.

The J gene is TRBJ2-3, the V gene TRBV11-2; TRBD2 agrees at 12 bases. The CDR3 runs 18 residues. The J segment lost 2 bases and the V segment lost 5 bases, leaving 11 bases of the junction unmatched. The V gene's germline CDR1 is SGHAT and CDR2 FQNNGV. The CDR3 spells CASSQLAGGRRDTDTQYF. The CDR3 nucleotides read TGTGCCAGCAGCCAACTAGCGGGGGGCCGACGAGACACAGATACGCAGTATTTT.

The chain uses TRBV28 and TRBJ1-5; D remains unclear. This CDR3 spans 13 amino acids. Trimming removed 8 bases from V and 3 bases from J, with 11 bases in between. Per germline, CDR1 MDHEN and CDR2 SYDVKM. The CDR3 DNA is TGTGCCAGCTCGAGAAACCTCAATCAGCCCCAGCATTTT. It yields the protein CASSRNLNQPQHF.

This chain uses TRBV7-6 with TRBJ2-3; D remains unclear. The germline gives CDR1 SGHVS, CDR2 FNYEAQ. The CDR3 spans 15 residues. V was pared by 8 bases and J by 2 bases, with 17 bases between. The CDR3 sequence is CASQAMGTSTDTQYF. The CDR3, as DNA: TGTGCCAGCCAAGCCATGGGCACCTCCACAGATACGCAGTATTTT. The full variable domain, with the rest looked up from reference TRBV7-6 and TRBJ2-3, is GAGVSQSPRYKVTKRGQDVALRCDPISGHVSLYWYRQALGQGPEFLTYFNYEAQQDKSGLPNDRFSAERPEGSISTLTIQRTEQRDSAMYRCASQAMGTSTDTQYFGPGTRLTVL.

This clone was found a few times. The V call is TRBV5-1, the J call TRBJ1-2, with D perhaps matching TRBD1 (6 bases). The CDR3 is made up of 13 amino acids. The V end was cut by 2 bases, the J end by 4 bases, with 9 bases between. Germline lookup yields CDR1 SGHRS and CDR2 YFSETQ. The CDR3: CASSLTGLYGYTF. Written as DNA, the CDR3 is TGCGCCAGCAGCTTAACAGGGCTCTATGGCTACACCTTC.

This clone appeared once. The chain links TRBV7-2 to TRBJ2-2; D possibly corresponds to TRBD2 (7 bases). V was cut by 3 bases and J by 0 bases, with 11 bases left in between. Germline assignment: CDR1 SGHTA and CDR2 FQGNSA. There are 16 residues in the CDR3. CDR3 DNA sequence: TGTGCCAGCAGCTTTGCGGGGGCCGCGAACACCGGGGAGCTGTTTTTT. Its translation: CASSFAGAANTGELFF.

V and J are TRBV30 and TRBJ1-5; D perhaps matches TRBD1 (5 bases). The V gene lost 2 bases and the J gene lost 0 bases, with 11 bases spanning the gap. CDR3 length: 15 amino acids. The germline V gene has CDR1 GTSNPN and CDR2 SVGIG (reference sequence). The chain's CDR3 is CAWSLQGPSNQPQHF. The CDR3 DNA reads as TGTGCCTGGAGTCTGCAGGGACCTAGCAATCAGCCCCAGCATTTT.

This clone was counted between two and nine times. The chain uses TRBV4-3 and TRBJ2-7; tentative D call: TRBD1 (5 bases). V was pared by 1 base and J by 5 bases, with 18 bases between. This CDR3 is 16 amino acids long. Germline lookup yields CDR1 LGHNA and CDR2 YSLEER. The CDR3, as DNA: TGCGCCAGCAGCCAAGGGGGCAGGTTGGGGTTCCACGAGCAGTACTTC. Translation: CASSQGGRLGFHEQYF.

The chain uses TRBV7-9 and TRBJ1-3; possibly TRBD1 for D (5 bases). CDR1 and CDR2 from the germline V gene are SEHNR and FQNEAQ (reference sequence). V lost 2 bases and J 6 bases, leaving 11 bases between the germline ends. The CDR3 is 14 amino acids. The CDR3 sequence: CASSLTQAKNTIYF. CDR3 nucleotide sequence: TGTGCCAGCAGCTTAACACAGGCAAAAAACACCATATATTTT.

This clone turned up a few times. This sequence joins TRBV5-1 and TRBJ2-3; 7 nucleotides agree with TRBD1. Germline lookup yields CDR1 SGHRS and CDR2 YFSETQ. The CDR3 totals 15 residues. Trimming took 3 bases from V and 0 from J; bases not matched to a gene: 4. The DNA of the CDR3 is TGCGCCAGCAGCTCTGGGACAGTTAGCACAGATACGCAGTATTTT. As protein: CASSSGTVSTDTQYF.

The genes are TRBV7-2 and TRBJ1-5; D gene unclear. The germline V gene encodes CDR1 SGHTA and CDR2 FQGNSA. Trimming took off 1 base at V and 5 bases at J, with 6 bases between the two ends. This CDR3 has 13 residues. The CDR3 loop reads CASSLEGYQPQHF. The DNA of the CDR3 is TGTGCCAGCAGCTTAGAAGGGTATCAGCCCCAGCATTTT.

V gene TRBV6-1 combines with J gene TRBJ1-1; D uncertain. The CDR3 sequence is 11 residues long. Trimming took off 4 bases at V and 7 bases at J, with 7 bases between the two ends. In germline, CDR1 is MNHNS, CDR2 SASEGT. The CDR3 protein is CASSVGFEAFF. DNA for the CDR3: TGTGCCAGCAGTGTTGGGTTTGAAGCTTTCTTT.

The rearrangement joins TRBV5-1 to TRBJ2-2; D unresolved. The CDR3 length is 15 residues. Germline assignment: CDR1 SGHRS and CDR2 YFSETQ. The V end lost 4 bases, the J end lost 1 base, and 11 bases lay between the germline ends. The CDR3 DNA reads as TGCGCCAGCAGCAGTATCGAGCTGAACACCGGGGAGCTGTTTTTT. Protein product: CASSSIELNTGELFF.

The gene calls are TRBV5-1 and TRBJ1-1, with unresolved D. Germline V gene sequence: CDR1 SGHRS, CDR2 YFSETQ. Trimming removed 2 bases at V and 2 bases at J, with 10 bases between. The CDR3 has 14 amino acids. In DNA form, the CDR3 reads TGCGCCAGCAGCTTTGGGCAACAAAACACTGAAGCTTTCTTT. As protein: CASSFGQQNTEAFF.

The CDR3 region is CASRGLPGQGDYNSPLHF. CDR3 bases: TGTGCCAGCAGGGGACTTCCGGGACAGGGGGACTATAATTCACCCCTCCACTTT. The chain recombines TRBV2 with TRBJ1-6; 11 bases match TRBD1. Trimming removed 6 bases from V and 3 bases from J; junction bases left unmatched: 10. Germline CDR1 reads SNHLY; CDR2 reads FYNNEI. The CDR3 spans 18 residues.

This clone was recorded many times. The chain joins TRBV9 to TRBJ2-2; D ambiguous. This CDR3 comprises 15 residues. CDR1 is SGDLS and CDR2 is YYNGEE in the germline V gene. V lost 4 bases and J 7 bases, leaving 17 bases between the germline ends. The CDR3 nucleotides read TGTGCCAGCAGCCGACTCGGAATCCTCGGCGGGGAGCTGTTTTTT. It translates to CASSRLGILGGELFF.

The V call is TRBV7-6, the J call TRBJ2-5; 10 bases align to TRBD2. V lost 3 bases to trimming and J lost 5 bases; unmatched junction nucleotides: 0. Per germline, CDR1 SGHVS and CDR2 FNYEAQ. CDR3 length: 13 amino acids. The CDR3 protein is CASSLGLAETQYF. CDR3 sequence (DNA): TGTGCCAGCAGCTTGGGACTAGCGGAGACCCAGTACTTC.